The present T cell receptor (beta chain) was sequenced within a study of cytomegalovirus exposure and HLA in healthy donors. Findings and limits, study-wide: Published work reported that the classifier diagnosed cytomegalovirus status with high specificity and sensitivity.

The germline V gene encodes CDR1 SNHLY and CDR2 FYNNEI. J gave up 0 bases and V 8 bases, and 17 bases lay outside the gene matches. This CDR3 contains 19 residues. Comment on this clone: Its antigen is currently unknown.

The PCR made use of 60 Vbeta and 13 Jbeta primers. Some clones are missing from TCRdb's copy, which holds only in-frame ones; the method was immunoSEQ multiplex PCR. This table has approximately 190,000 clones, 84% appearing once. This clonotype was sampled from a woman between 50 and 59 years old in good health and CMV-seropositive. The sample taken for sequencing was PBMCs. This sequence joins TRBV2 and TRBJ1-1; TRBD1 agrees at 11 bases. DNA for the CDR3: TGTGCCAGCTTCTGGGGGACGAGGACAGGGGGCCGAATGAACACTGAAGCTTTCTTT. Translated, it gives CASFWGTRTGGRMNTEAFF.